This T cell receptor (beta chain) was captured in a study of CD8 T cells in Susac syndrome. This clonotype has only one observation. A quantity of about 0.5 to 1 ug RNA underwent reverse transcription using random hexamers. TCRdb re-analysed the immunoSEQ multiplex PCR reads in MiXCR, keeping a single row per CDR3 protein. This sample has some 120,000 distinct CDR3 sequences, with 85% to 95% found just once. The CDR3 sequence is 16 residues long. V lost 3 bases, J lost 4 bases, and 16 bases lay in between. Sequences were obtained from CD4+ T cells from PBMCs. This rearrangement joins TRBV12-3 or TRBV12-4 to TRBJ1-5; weak D call: TRBD1 (5 bases). The TCR was taken from a human donor in good health. The CDR3 region has the DNA TGTGCCAGCAGTTTTGCGGGGGTATTAGGGAATCAGCCCCAGCATTTT. It encodes CASSFAGVLGNQPQHF.